The 9 T cell receptor beta chains below come from one sample, sequenced in a study of CD8+ T cells in alopecia areata. In each case, RNA was isolated and then reverse transcribed into cDNA as the sequencing template. Clones were read by immunoSEQ multiplex PCR, and TCRdb kept only the in-frame ones, dropping some. Here the sample spans about 210,000 clones, over 60% being singletons. Treatment in this sample: oral pan-JAK inhibitor, 5-10 mg twice daily. Specimen: CD4+ T cells sorted from blood, collected at week 44, from a patient treated with tofacitinib. The receptors were gathered from a human donor with alopecia areata.

The chain joins TRBV9 to TRBJ1-1; D gene unclear. CDR1 is SGDLS and CDR2 is YYNGEE in the germline V gene. The CDR3 spans 13 residues. V was shortened by 2 bases and J by 1 base, with 6 bases between the two germline ends. The CDR3 loop reads CASSVSRNTEAFF. CDR3 DNA sequence: TGTGCCAGCAGCGTTTCAAGGAACACTGAAGCTTTCTTT.

This clone was detected only a few times. The chain uses TRBV15 and TRBJ1-5, with D unresolved. The ends were cut back, 5 bases at V and 5 bases at J, with 7 bases in the middle. Germline CDR1 is LNHNV and CDR2 is YYDKDF (reference sequence). The CDR3 runs 12 residues. CDR3 bases: TGTGCCACCAGCCCCCCCGATCAGCCCCAGCATTTT. It translates to CATSPPDQPQHF.

V usage is TRBV7-3 and J usage is TRBJ2-1; D is unresolved. The CDR3 is made up of 13 amino acids. Trimming took off 8 bases at V and 5 bases at J, with 13 bases between the two ends. The germline V gene has CDR1 SGHTA and CDR2 FQGTGA. CDR3 sequence: CASGSGVNNEQFF. CDR3 coding DNA: TGTGCCAGCGGGTCTGGGGTCAACAATGAGCAGTTCTTC.

This clone was observed once. The chain has TRBV19 and TRBJ2-2; 9 nucleotides match TRBD2. Germline V gene lookup returns CDR1 LNHDA and CDR2 SQIVND (reference sequence). This CDR3 has 15 amino acids. The J segment lost 6 bases and the V segment lost 4 bases, leaving 6 bases of the junction unmatched. This CDR3 is CASSTSGGTAGELFF. CDR3 coding DNA: TGTGCCAGTAGTACCAGCGGGGGGACCGCCGGGGAGCTGTTTTTT.

The J gene is TRBJ2-5, the V gene TRBV19; D is undetermined. There are 11 residues in the CDR3. The germline V gene encodes CDR1 LNHDA and CDR2 SQIVND (reference sequence). The germline V and J ends were trimmed by 7 bases and 5 bases, with 8 bases remaining between them. The CDR3 protein is CASTHRETQYF. The CDR3 DNA reads as TGTGCCAGTACCCACCGGGAGACCCAGTACTTC. Combining the CDR3 with reference TRBV19 and TRBJ2-5 gives the whole variable domain DGGITQSPKYLFRKEGQNVTLSCEQNLNHDAMYWYRQDPGQGLRLIYYSQIVNDFQKGDIAEGYSVSREKKESFPLTVTSAQKNPTAFYLCASTHRETQYFGPGTRLLVL.

The chain links TRBV7-6 to TRBJ2-3; no firm D call. Between the trimmed V and J ends, which lost 1 base and 0 bases, there was a span of 17 bases. Germline assignment: CDR1 SGHVS and CDR2 FNYEAQ. The CDR3 is 18 amino acids. The CDR3 region has the DNA TGTGCCAGCAGCTTAGGAGGTGGCGCACGTTCCAGCACAGATACGCAGTATTTT. Its translation: CASSLGGGARSSTDTQYF.

The J gene is TRBJ2-7, the V gene TRBV6-1; a possible D gene is TRBD1 (6 bases). Trimming took 6 bases from V and 0 from J, leaving 15 bases between them. CDR1 and CDR2 (germline): MNHNS, SASEGT. This CDR3 has 15 amino acids. CDR3 in amino acids: CASRAQGKFSYEQYF. The CDR3 coding sequence is TGTGCCAGCAGAGCACAGGGAAAGTTCTCCTACGAGCAGTACTTC.

This chain joins TRBV4-3 and TRBJ1-5; D is possibly TRBD1 (6 bases). The germline V gene has CDR1 LGHNA and CDR2 YSLEER. The CDR3 sequence is 14 residues long. Deletions cut 0 bases from V and 7 bases from J, with 10 bases between. CDR3 nucleotides: TGCGCCAGCAGCCAAGACAGGGGAGGACAGCCCCAGCATTTT. Translated: CASSQDRGGQPQHF.

This rearrangement joins TRBV5-4 to TRBJ2-7, with no clear D. CDR3 length: 15 residues. Deletions cut 1 base from V and 2 bases from J, with 13 bases between. CDR1 and CDR2 from the germline V gene are SGHNT and YYREEE (reference sequence). The CDR3 coding sequence is TGTGCCAGCAGCTTGTCATTTGGCAACACCTACGAGCAGTACTTC. It encodes CASSLSFGNTYEQYF.